The 8 T cell receptor beta chains given below trace back to one sample, sequenced in a study of PD-1 blockade in mismatch repair-deficient tumors. As to time point: archival surgical resection tumor tissue. This table comes from immunoSEQ multiplex PCR, and its TCRdb copy is limited to in-frame clones, with some not included. The sample consists of thousands of clones, about 79% of them appearing once. Specimen: primary tumor tissue, collected from a patient treated with pembrolizumab. These receptors came from an adult with mismatch repair-deficient cancer.

The chain employs TRBV28 and TRBJ1-2, with a tentative D call TRBD1 (6 bases). V lost 2 bases, J lost 1 base, and 8 bases lay in between. Germline assignment: CDR1 MDHEN and CDR2 SYDVKM. The CDR3 runs to 14 residues. The DNA of the CDR3 is TGTGCCAGCAGTTTAGAGGGGGTTAACTATGGCTACACCTTC. It yields the protein CASSLEGVNYGYTF.

The chain carries TRBV7-3 and TRBJ2-3, with D maybe TRBD1 (6 bases). V shed 4 bases and J shed 6 bases, with 8 bases lying between them. The CDR3 contains 12 residues. CDR1 is SGHTA, CDR2 FQGTGA, per germline. The CDR3 DNA reads TGTGCCAGCAGCTCAAGGGGGGATACGCAGTATTTT. Amino acids: CASSSRGDTQYF.

This chain joins TRBV4-2 and TRBJ1-2; a weak D match, TRBD1 (6 bases). The V end was cut by 1 base, the J end by 8 bases, with 11 bases between. CDR1 and CDR2 from the germline V gene are LGHNA and YNFKEQ. The CDR3 sequence is 13 residues long. The CDR3 is CASSQVAGEGYTF. CDR3 in DNA: TGTGCCAGCAGCCAAGTGGCAGGGGAAGGCTACACCTTC.

DNA of the CDR3: TGCAGCGTTGAAGACCCACATAAAGCGGGAGCGAACACCGGGGAGCTGTTTTTT. As protein: CSVEDPHKAGANTGELFF. This chain uses TRBV29-1 with TRBJ2-2; 8 bases line up with TRBD2. The germline gives CDR1 SQVTM, CDR2 ANQGSEA. The CDR3 contains 18 residues. V shed 0 bases, J shed 0 bases, and the junction held 9 bases outside the gene matches.

This chain links TRBV7-9 with TRBJ2-7; TRBD1 aligns across 8 bases. The ends lost 5 bases at V and 5 bases at J; junction bases unmatched: 11. Looked up from germline, CDR1 is SEHNR and CDR2 is FQNEAQ (reference sequence). This CDR3 has 15 amino acids. The CDR3 sequence is CASSPRTGRYNEQYF. The CDR3 nucleotides are TGTGCCAGCAGCCCCAGGACAGGGAGATACAACGAGCAGTACTTC.

The V and J genes are TRBV5-1 and TRBJ2-5; 9 bases map to TRBD1. The CDR3 consists of 14 residues. Per the germline V gene, CDR1 is SGHRS and CDR2 is YFSETQ. Trimming removed 0 bases from V and 4 bases from J; junction bases left unmatched: 1. The CDR3 DNA is TGCGCCAGCAGCTTGGGGACAGGGGCAGAGACCCAGTACTTC. It is translated as CASSLGTGAETQYF. Variable domain in full (rest from reference TRBV5-1 and TRBJ2-5): KAGVTQTPRYLIKTRGQQVTLSCSPISGHRSVSWYQQTPGQGLQFLFEYFSETQRNKGNFPGRFSGRQFSNSRSEMNVSTLELGDSALYLCASSLGTGAETQYFGPGTRLLVL.

The V and J genes are TRBV6-6 and TRBJ1-2; 7 nucleotides match TRBD1. Looked up from germline, CDR1 is MNHNY and CDR2 is SVGAGI (reference sequence). The CDR3 has 14 amino acids. Trimming at V came to 5 bases and at J to 4 bases, leaving 7 bases not matched to a gene. The CDR3 loop reads CASSPNRGGYGYTF. The CDR3 DNA follows: TGTGCCAGCAGTCCAAACAGGGGAGGCTATGGCTACACCTTC.

In DNA form, the CDR3 reads TGTGCCAGCAGTGGCGACAAAAGCTTCTATGGCTACACCTTC. Its protein is CASSGDKSFYGYTF. This rearrangement joins TRBV6-5 to TRBJ1-2; no firm D call. CDR1 is MNHEY, CDR2 SVGAGI, per germline. V dropped 5 bases and J dropped 4 bases, with 14 bases sitting between them. The length of the CDR3 is 14 residues.